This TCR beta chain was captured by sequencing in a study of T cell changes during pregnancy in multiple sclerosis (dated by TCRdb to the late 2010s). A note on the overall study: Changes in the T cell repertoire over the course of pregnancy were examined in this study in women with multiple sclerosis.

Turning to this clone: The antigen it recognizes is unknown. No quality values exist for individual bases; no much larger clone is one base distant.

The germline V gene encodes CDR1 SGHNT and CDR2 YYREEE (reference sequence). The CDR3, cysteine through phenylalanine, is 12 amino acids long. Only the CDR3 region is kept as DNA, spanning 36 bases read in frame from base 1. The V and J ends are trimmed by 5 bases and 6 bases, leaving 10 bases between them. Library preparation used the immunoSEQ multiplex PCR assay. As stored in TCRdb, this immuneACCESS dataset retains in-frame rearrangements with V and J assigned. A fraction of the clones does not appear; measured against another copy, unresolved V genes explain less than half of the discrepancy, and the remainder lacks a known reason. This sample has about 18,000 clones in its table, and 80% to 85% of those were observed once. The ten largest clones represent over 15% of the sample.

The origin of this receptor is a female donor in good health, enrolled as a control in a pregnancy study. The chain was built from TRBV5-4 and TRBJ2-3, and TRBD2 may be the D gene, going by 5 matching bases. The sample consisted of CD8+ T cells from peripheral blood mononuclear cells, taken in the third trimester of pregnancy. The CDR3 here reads CASSPSPDTQYF. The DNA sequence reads TGTGCCAGCAGTCCTAGCCCCGATACGCAGTATTTT.